These 20 T cell receptor beta chains were all obtained from the same sample, sequenced in a study of blood T cell repertoires in COVID-19. The protocol was immunoSEQ multiplex PCR, while the TCRdb copy is restricted to in-frame clones and leaves out a portion. This sample yields some 110,000 clones, of which 92% are seen a single time; around 2.1% belongs to the top ten. The sequenced sample consisted of peripheral blood. These TCRs come from a man aged 45-65 years with COVID-19, enrolled during active disease.

The rearrangement uses TRBV30 and TRBJ1-2; D is perhaps TRBD1 (5 bases). Trimming took 3 bases from V and 4 from J, leaving 9 bases between them. The CDR3 has 12 amino acids. Germline V gene data show CDR1 as GTSNPN and CDR2 as SVGIG (reference sequence). The CDR3 sequence is CAWSRDGYGYTF. CDR3 sequence (DNA): TGTGCCTGGAGCAGGGATGGCTATGGCTACACCTTC.

The chain employs TRBV6-2 or TRBV6-3 and TRBJ1-1; 7 bases line up with TRBD1. There are 14 residues in the CDR3. Germline V CDR1 and CDR2: MNHEY, SVGEGT. V lost 5 bases and J lost 6; bases outside the gene matches: 9. For the CDR3, the DNA is TGTGCCAGCAGTCGAACAGGGGACTTCCCTGAAGCTTTCTTT. Amino acid sequence: CASSRTGDFPEAFF.

This chain connects TRBV29-1 to TRBJ2-2; 7 nucleotides match TRBD1. CDR3 length: 14 amino acids. The V gene's germline CDR1 is SQVTM and CDR2 ANQGSEA. Trimming at V came to 7 bases and at J to 4 bases, leaving 9 bases not matched to a gene. CDR3 in DNA: TGCAGCGCCCCGAAACAGGGGCTCACCGGGGAGCTGTTTTTT. It yields the protein CSAPKQGLTGELFF.

V is TRBV4-2 and J is TRBJ2-1; 10 bases map to TRBD2. The V gene's germline CDR1 is LGHNA and CDR2 YNFKEQ. The CDR3 extends over 14 amino acids. The junction had 0 bases not matched to a gene; V was cut back by 0 bases and J by 7 bases. The CDR3 here is CASSQEGLANEQFF. The CDR3 region has the DNA TGTGCCAGCAGCCAAGAGGGACTAGCGAATGAGCAGTTCTTC.

The V call is TRBV6-4, the J call TRBJ2-7; a possible D gene is TRBD2 (5 bases). Germline loops: CDR1 MRHNA, CDR2 SNTAGT. The ends were cut back, 2 bases at V and 2 bases at J, with 10 bases in the middle. The CDR3 contains 14 residues. The CDR3 DNA follows: TGTGCCAGCAGTGACGGACTCCCGGCCTACGAGCAGTACTTC. Protein sequence: CASSDGLPAYEQYF.

V gene TRBV30 combines with J gene TRBJ2-5; D uncertain. This CDR3 is built from 12 residues. Germline CDR1 reads GTSNPN; CDR2 reads SVGIG (reference sequence). The V end was cut by 2 bases, the J end by 1 base, with 5 bases between. The CDR3 protein is CAWSRGQETQYF. The CDR3 DNA is TGTGCCTGGAGTCGAGGCCAAGAGACCCAGTACTTC. Complete variable domain (other parts from reference TRBV30 and TRBJ2-5): SQTIHQWPATLVQPVGSPLSLECTVEGTSNPNLYWYRQAAGRGLQLLFYSVGIGQISSEVPQNLSASRPQDRQFILSSKKLLLSDSGFYLCAWSRGQETQYFGPGTRLLVL.

The CDR3 loop reads CASSRPDSATNEKLFF. The DNA for the CDR3 is TGCGCCAGCAGCCGACCAGACAGTGCAACTAATGAAAAACTGTTTTTT. The chain joins TRBV4-1 to TRBJ1-4, with D possibly matching TRBD1 (5 bases). Trimming took off 4 bases at V and 0 bases at J, with 12 bases between the two ends. Germline CDR1 and CDR2: MGHRA and YSYEKL. The CDR3 has 16 residues.

This chain joins TRBV3-1 (or the pseudogene TRBV3-2) and TRBJ2-2; weak D call: TRBD1 (6 bases). Looked up from germline, CDR1 is LGHDT and CDR2 is YNNKEL (reference sequence). This CDR3 has 15 amino acids. Trimming stripped 1 base from V and 6 bases from J, with 12 bases between. The CDR3 DNA sequence: TGTGCCAGCAGCCAAGGGTCCAGGGGTCCCGGGGAGCTGTTTTTT. Protein sequence: CASSQGSRGPGELFF.

The V gene is TRBV6-1, the J gene TRBJ1-2; 11 bases are a match to TRBD1. There are 14 residues in the CDR3. The trim removed 1 base at V and 8 bases at J, leaving 3 bases unmatched. CDR1 is MNHNS, CDR2 SASEGT, per germline. CDR3 nucleotide sequence: TGTGCCAGCAGTGAAGGGACAGGGGGCCGAGGCTACACCTTC. It translates to CASSEGTGGRGYTF.

This chain connects TRBV21-1 to TRBJ2-3; no check of the table's D call, TRBD1, against the DNA was made. TRBV21-1 is annotated as a pseudogene. This CDR3 comprises 16 residues. CDR3 residues: CASSKAGAGSTDTQYF. CDR3 coding DNA: TGTGCCAGCAGCAAAGCGGGGGCCGGGAGCACAGATACGCAGTATTTT.

This clone came up once. The J gene is TRBJ1-1, the V gene TRBV7-9, with 7 bases matching TRBD1. CDR3 size: 13 residues. The germline V gene encodes CDR1 SEHNR and CDR2 FQNEAQ (reference sequence). V lost 4 bases and J lost 4; bases outside the gene matches: 3. As DNA, the CDR3 is TGTGCCAGCAGCTACAGGGGAGTCACTGAAGCTTTCTTT. Its translation is CASSYRGVTEAFF.

The chain couples TRBV19 to TRBJ2-1; 11 bases map to TRBD2. V lost 3 bases, J lost 4 bases, and 2 bases stayed unmatched. The CDR3 consists of 15 residues. Germline loops: CDR1 LNHDA, CDR2 SQIVND (reference sequence). DNA of the CDR3: TGTGCCAGTAGTATGACTAGCGGGGTTTACAATGAGCAGTTCTTC. It translates to CASSMTSGVYNEQFF. The entire variable domain, with the rest obtained from reference TRBV19 and TRBJ2-1, is as follows: DGGITQSPKYLFRKEGQNVTLSCEQNLNHDAMYWYRQDPGQGLRLIYYSQIVNDFQKGDIAEGYSVSREKKESFPLTVTSAQKNPTAFYLCASSMTSGVYNEQFFGPGTRLTVL.

The rearrangement links TRBV6-2 or TRBV6-3 to TRBJ2-6, with D possibly matching TRBD2 (5 bases). The ends were cut back, 2 bases at V and 4 bases at J, with 12 bases in the middle. Germline assignment: CDR1 MNHEY and CDR2 SVGEGT. The CDR3 runs to 16 residues. The CDR3 protein is CASSYEGPGGANVLTF. CDR3 sequence (DNA): TGTGCCAGCAGTTACGAGGGCCCGGGAGGGGCCAACGTCCTGACTTTC.

The chain employs TRBV6-2 or TRBV6-3 and TRBJ2-7; TRBD1 matches at 9 bases. Germline V gene lookup returns CDR1 MNHEY and CDR2 SVGEGT. After removal of 5 bases from V and 2 bases from J, the junction contained 1 base not matched to a gene. The CDR3 length is 13 residues. The CDR3 is CASSGTGTYEQYF. The DNA for the CDR3 is TGTGCCAGCAGTGGGACAGGGACCTACGAGCAGTACTTC.

V and J are TRBV9 and TRBJ2-2; 10 nucleotides line up with TRBD2. J lost 2 bases, V lost 0 bases, and 7 bases had no gene match. Germline V gene lookup returns CDR1 SGDLS and CDR2 YYNGEE. There are 18 residues in the CDR3. The CDR3, as DNA: TGTGCCAGCAGCGTAGCGGGCGGACTAGCGGAAAACACCGGGGAGCTGTTTTTT. It codes for CASSVAGGLAENTGELFF.

The chain carries TRBV28 and TRBJ1-1, with a weak D call TRBD1 (6 bases). The CDR3 extends over 14 amino acids. Looked up from germline, CDR1 is MDHEN and CDR2 is SYDVKM. The V and J ends lost 7 bases and 4 bases respectively, with 16 bases between them. The CDR3 sequence is CASNYPRTATEAFF. CDR3 bases: TGTGCCAGCAATTACCCCAGGACAGCCACTGAAGCTTTCTTT.

V is TRBV19 and J is TRBJ1-1; tentatively, D is TRBD1 (5 bases). Between the trimmed V and J ends, which lost 5 bases and 3 bases, there was a span of 19 bases. The CDR3 has 16 residues. The germline gives CDR1 LNHDA, CDR2 SQIVND (reference sequence). CDR3 sequence (DNA): TGTGCCAGTAGTCCTTGGACACTACCTGGGGACACTGAAGCTTTCTTT. It translates to CASSPWTLPGDTEAFF.

This clone was recorded once. The V call is TRBV13, the J call TRBJ1-2, with D hard to call. Germline-derived CDR1 and CDR2 are PRHDT and FYEKMQ (reference sequence). The CDR3 covers 16 residues. Trimming removed 0 bases at V and 5 bases at J, with 16 bases between. The chain's CDR3 is CASSLGSRAGVYGYTF. In DNA form, the CDR3 reads TGTGCCAGCAGCTTAGGCTCTCGGGCGGGAGTGTATGGCTACACCTTC.

The chain combines TRBV10-3 with TRBJ2-3, with TRBD1 identical over 12 bases. Germline loops: CDR1 ENHRY, CDR2 SYGVKD. The CDR3 has 18 residues. V was clipped by 0 bases and J by 1 base; unmatched bases: 5. The DNA for the CDR3 is TGTGCCATCAGTGAGTCGAGCGGGACAGGGGGCGGCACAGATACGCAGTATTTT. It is translated as CAISESSGTGGGTDTQYF.

The V and J genes are TRBV7-6 and TRBJ2-1; D gene unclear. This CDR3 contains 13 residues. Germline values: CDR1 SGHVS, CDR2 FNYEAQ. Between the trimmed V and J ends, which lost 5 bases and 7 bases, there was a span of 12 bases. CDR3 sequence (DNA): TGTGCCAGCAGCCTGCCTAGTCTGAATGAGCAGTTCTTC. Its translation is CASSLPSLNEQFF.